The rows below give T cell receptor beta chains drawn from one sample of a study of cytomegalovirus exposure and HLA in healthy donors. Assay: immunoSEQ multiplex PCR; the TCRdb copy retains only in-frame clones and omits some. The sample carries around 190,000 clones, about 10% recorded once. What was sequenced was PBMCs. The receptors come from a woman in her twenties or thirties in good health and CMV-seropositive. The CDR3 runs from the conserved cysteine through the conserved F or W. Each record gives: J gene, clone size, CDR3 length, D gene, V gene, CDR3 protein, CDR3 DNA. D genes are given only for firm matches. The size entry is marked missing in some rows and otherwise reads once, few, many or a size class.

J: TRBJ2-1
size: few
length: 13
D: NA
V: TRBV6-1
CDR3: CASSGYRSNEQFF
DNA: TGTGCCAGCAGTGGGTACAGGAGCAATGAGCAGTTCTTC

J: TRBJ2-1
size: NA
length: 15
D: NA
V: TRBV5-1
CDR3: CASSRAEASYNEQFF
DNA: TGCGCCAGCAGCCGGGCGGAGGCATCCTACAATGAGCAGTTCTTC

J: TRBJ2-7
size: NA
length: 14
D: NA
V: TRBV19
CDR3: CASSPAGWSYEQYF
DNA: TGTGCCAGTAGCCCGGCGGGGTGGTCCTACGAGCAGTACTTC

J: TRBJ2-1
size: few
length: 12
D: TRBD2
V: TRBV11-1
CDR3: CASSWDLAGQFF
DNA: TGTGCCAGCAGCTGGGATCTAGCGGGACAGTTCTTC

J: TRBJ1-2
size: few
length: 17
D: TRBD1
V: TRBV2
CDR3: CASRTPGDRGDVYGYTF
DNA: TGTGCCAGCAGGACACCCGGGGACAGGGGGGACGTTTATGGCTACACCTTC

J: TRBJ2-5
size: few
length: 17
D: TRBD2
V: TRBV7-2
CDR3: CASSLARASGPTETQYF
DNA: TGTGCCAGCAGCTTAGCGCGCGCTAGCGGACCAACTGAGACCCAGTACTTC

J: TRBJ2-7
size: NA
length: 16
D: NA
V: TRBV29-1
CDR3: CSVEDPMGHSSYEQYF
DNA: TGCAGCGTTGAAGATCCCATGGGACATTCGTCCTACGAGCAGTACTTC

J: TRBJ1-2
size: NA
length: 13
D: NA
V: TRBV19
CDR3: CASSIRGANGYTF
DNA: TGTGCCAGTAGTATTCGAGGAGCGAACGGCTACACCTTC

J: TRBJ2-5
size: few
length: 17
D: TRBD1
V: TRBV5-1
CDR3: CASSLVGTGGVRETQYF
DNA: TGCGCCAGCAGCTTGGTTGGGACAGGGGGCGTTCGGGAGACCCAGTACTTC

J: TRBJ2-7
size: NA
length: 15
D: NA
V: TRBV6-5
CDR3: CASSYQGQGGYEQYF
DNA: TGTGCCAGCAGTTACCAGGGTCAGGGGGGCTACGAGCAGTACTTC

J: TRBJ1-1
size: NA
length: 17
D: NA
V: TRBV7-3
CDR3: CASSLRGPGATNTEAFF
DNA: TGTGCCAGCAGCTTAAGAGGGCCAGGGGCAACAAACACTGAAGCTTTCTTT

J: TRBJ1-1
size: NA
length: 17
D: TRBD1
V: TRBV5-6
CDR3: CASSLVPGQGWASEAFF
DNA: TGTGCCAGCAGTCTCGTCCCGGGACAGGGATGGGCGTCTGAAGCTTTCTTT

J: TRBJ1-3
size: NA
length: 15
D: NA
V: TRBV9
CDR3: CASSPGFLSGNTIYF
DNA: TGTGCCAGCAGCCCCGGGTTCCTCTCTGGAAACACCATATATTTT

J: TRBJ1-1
size: NA
length: 14
D: TRBD1
V: TRBV2
CDR3: CASSDRGQIIEAFF
DNA: TGTGCCAGCAGTGACAGGGGGCAGATAATTGAAGCTTTCTTT

J: TRBJ2-7
size: few
length: 15
D: TRBD1
V: TRBV5-1
CDR3: CASSSGTGGNYEQYF
DNA: TGCGCCAGCAGCTCCGGGACAGGGGGAAACTACGAGCAGTACTTC

J: TRBJ1-2
size: NA
length: 14
D: NA
V: TRBV27
CDR3: CASSSGSTYYGYTF
DNA: TGTGCCAGCAGTTCAGGGTCCACTTACTATGGCTACACCTTC

J: TRBJ1-1
size: NA
length: 14
D: NA
V: TRBV5-5
CDR3: CASSLSGATTEAFF
DNA: TGTGCCAGCAGCCTTTCGGGAGCGACCACTGAAGCTTTCTTT

J: TRBJ2-1
size: NA
length: 17
D: TRBD2
V: TRBV7-9
CDR3: CASSYSSRLAGGNEQFF
DNA: TGTGCCAGCAGCTACTCATCGCGGCTAGCGGGAGGGAATGAGCAGTTCTTC

J: TRBJ1-2
size: few
length: 15
D: NA
V: TRBV5-3
CDR3: CARSEEILVNYGYTF
DNA: TGTGCCAGAAGCGAGGAAATACTAGTAAACTATGGCTACACCTTC

J: TRBJ2-5
size: few
length: 12
D: NA
V: TRBV7-9
CDR3: CASSLGQKTQYF
DNA: TGTGCCAGCAGCTTAGGCCAGAAGACCCAGTACTTC

J: TRBJ2-5
size: few
length: 17
D: TRBD2
V: TRBV5-1
CDR3: CASSFYGGTSGTETQYF
DNA: TGCGCCAGCAGCTTTTATGGAGGGACTAGCGGGACAGAGACCCAGTACTTC

J: TRBJ2-7
size: few
length: 13
D: TRBD2
V: TRBV5-4
CDR3: CASSLTPGGEQYF
DNA: TGTGCCAGCAGCTTGACCCCGGGAGGGGAGCAGTACTTC

J: TRBJ2-7
size: few
length: 14
D: TRBD1
V: TRBV6-1
CDR3: CASTRTGSSYEQYF
DNA: TGTGCCAGCACCCGGACAGGGAGCTCCTACGAGCAGTACTTC

J: TRBJ2-7
size: few
length: 14
D: NA
V: TRBV7-2
CDR3: CASSLRDWATEQYF
DNA: TGTGCCAGCAGCCTCCGGGACTGGGCAACCGAGCAGTACTTC

J: TRBJ2-7
size: few
length: 14
D: NA
V: TRBV27
CDR3: CASSPVFLIYEQYF
DNA: TGTGCCAGCAGTCCAGTCTTTCTGATCTACGAGCAGTACTTC

J: TRBJ2-7
size: few
length: 15
D: NA
V: TRBV11-2
CDR3: CASSLLPLVGGEQYF
DNA: TGTGCCAGCAGCTTACTACCCCTTGTAGGGGGAGAGCAGTACTTC

J: TRBJ1-3
size: NA
length: 12
D: NA
V: TRBV7-9
CDR3: CASSSQTNTIYF
DNA: TGTGCCAGCAGCTCACAAACGAACACCATATATTTT

J: TRBJ2-4
size: NA
length: 20
D: NA
V: TRBV21-1
CDR3: CASSTPHTSGRPEAKNIQYF
DNA: TGTGCCAGCAGCACCCCCCATACTAGCGGGAGACCAGAGGCCAAAAACATTCAGTACTTC

J: TRBJ2-1
size: NA
length: 18
D: TRBD2
V: TRBV5-1
CDR3: CASSPLPGSGGSYNEQFF
DNA: TGCGCCAGCAGCCCTCTACCTGGTAGCGGGGGCTCCTACAATGAGCAGTTCTTC

J: TRBJ2-7
size: few
length: 14
D: TRBD2
V: TRBV9
CDR3: CASNQAGGPYEQYF
DNA: TGTGCCAGCAACCAAGCGGGAGGGCCCTACGAGCAGTACTTC

J: TRBJ2-6
size: NA
length: 15
D: NA
V: TRBV7-9
CDR3: CASSLEASGANVLTF
DNA: TGTGCCAGCAGCTTAGAAGCCTCTGGGGCCAACGTCCTGACTTTC

J: TRBJ1-3
size: NA
length: 23
D: NA
V: TRBV4-2
CDR3: CASSQEAAVGSRVLVGSGNTIYF
DNA: TGTGCCAGCAGCCAAGAAGCTGCAGTAGGTTCGAGGGTATTGGTGGGTTCTGGAAACACCATATATTTT

J: TRBJ2-2
size: few
length: 18
D: NA
V: TRBV7-9
CDR3: CASSLLREDRANTGELFF
DNA: TGTGCCAGCAGCTTATTACGGGAGGACAGGGCGAACACCGGGGAGCTGTTTTTT

J: TRBJ1-1
size: few
length: 16
D: NA
V: TRBV6-5
CDR3: CASSYSGQGMNTEAFF
DNA: TGTGCCAGCAGTTACTCGGGACAAGGAATGAACACTGAAGCTTTCTTT

J: TRBJ1-5
size: few
length: 14
D: NA
V: TRBV6-6
CDR3: CASPTGNLNQPQHF
DNA: TGTGCCAGCCCTACAGGGAACCTCAATCAGCCCCAGCATTTT

J: TRBJ1-5
size: NA
length: 15
D: TRBD1
V: TRBV10-2
CDR3: CASTGTGHSNQPQHF
DNA: TGCGCCAGCACCGGGACAGGGCACAGCAATCAGCCCCAGCATTTT

J: TRBJ1-2
size: few
length: 15
D: NA
V: TRBV6-1
CDR3: CASSEGRAGVYGYTF
DNA: TGTGCCAGCAGTGAAGGACGCGCAGGGGTCTATGGCTACACCTTC

J: TRBJ2-7
size: NA
length: 14
D: NA
V: TRBV13
CDR3: CASALGRPAYEQYF
DNA: TGTGCCAGCGCCCTGGGGAGGCCTGCCTACGAGCAGTACTTC

J: TRBJ1-1
size: NA
length: 14
D: NA
V: TRBV4-2
CDR3: CASSQDNRNTEAFF
DNA: TGTGCCAGCAGCCAAGACAACAGAAACACTGAAGCTTTCTTT

J: TRBJ2-1
size: NA
length: 16
D: TRBD2
V: TRBV5-1
CDR3: CASRLGTSGSHNEQFF
DNA: TGCGCCAGCAGACTCGGGACTAGCGGGAGCCACAATGAGCAGTTCTTC

J: TRBJ2-6
size: NA
length: 18
D: TRBD1
V: TRBV11-3
CDR3: CASSLEEVRGLGANVLTF
DNA: TGTGCCAGCAGCTTAGAGGAAGTTAGGGGGCTTGGGGCCAACGTCCTGACTTTC

J: TRBJ1-1
size: NA
length: 14
D: NA
V: TRBV11-2
CDR3: CASSLQGGGTEAFF
DNA: TGTGCCAGCAGCTTACAGGGTGGCGGCACTGAAGCTTTCTTT

J: TRBJ2-3
size: NA
length: 14
D: NA
V: TRBV5-4
CDR3: CASTSGGGTDTQYF
DNA: TGTGCCAGTACGTCAGGAGGGGGCACAGATACGCAGTATTTT

J: TRBJ1-1
size: NA
length: 15
D: NA
V: TRBV6-6
CDR3: CASSPRAGRQTEAFF
DNA: TGTGCCAGCAGTCCCCGGGCAGGGCGTCAGACTGAAGCTTTCTTT

J: TRBJ1-4
size: few
length: 15
D: NA
V: TRBV7-9
CDR3: CASSPMTGIGEKLFF
DNA: TGTGCCAGCAGCCCCATGACAGGAATTGGCGAAAAACTGTTTTTT